This TCR beta chain was observed in a study of blood T cell repertoires in COVID-19. Whole-study context: COVID-19 samples, acute and convalescent, were from the United States, Italy and Spain. The analysed material was cDNA or gDNA that came from T cells, B-cell-depleted T cells, or PBMCs.

The table came from immunoSEQ multiplex PCR; TCRdb's copy has only in-frame clones and leaves some out. The table shows around 270,000 clones, with approximately 87% occurring only once. The CDR3 length is 15 residues. Unmatched junction bases numbered 13, after V lost 8 bases and J lost 6 bases. The germline CDR1 and CDR2 sequences are MNHEY and SVGAGI. Sequencing was performed on peripheral blood. This rearrangement joins TRBV6-5 to TRBJ1-2; 9 nucleotides line up with TRBD1. The TCR originated in a woman aged 50 to 60 with acute or convalescent COVID-19. The CDR3 coding sequence is TGTGCCAGCGACTACTGGGGACAGGGAGGAGATGGCTACACCTTC. The encoded protein is CASDYWGQGGDGYTF.